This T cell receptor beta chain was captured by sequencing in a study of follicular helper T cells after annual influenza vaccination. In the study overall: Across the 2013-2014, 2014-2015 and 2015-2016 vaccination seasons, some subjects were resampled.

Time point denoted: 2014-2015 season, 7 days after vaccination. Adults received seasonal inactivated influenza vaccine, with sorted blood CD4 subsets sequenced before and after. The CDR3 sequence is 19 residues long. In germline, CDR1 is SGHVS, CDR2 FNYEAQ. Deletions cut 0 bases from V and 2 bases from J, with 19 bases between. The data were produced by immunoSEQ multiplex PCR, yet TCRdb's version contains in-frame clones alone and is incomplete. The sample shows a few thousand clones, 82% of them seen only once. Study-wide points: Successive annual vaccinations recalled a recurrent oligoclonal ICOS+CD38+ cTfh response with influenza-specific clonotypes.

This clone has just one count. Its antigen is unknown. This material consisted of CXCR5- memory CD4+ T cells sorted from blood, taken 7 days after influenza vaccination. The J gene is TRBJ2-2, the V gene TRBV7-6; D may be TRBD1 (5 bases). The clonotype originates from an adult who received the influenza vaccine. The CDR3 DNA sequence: TGTGCCAGCAGCTTAGCGCGGACACAAGATTTCCCAAACACCGGGGAGCTGTTTTTT. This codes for CASSLARTQDFPNTGELFF.